This T cell receptor (beta chain) comes out of a study of CD8 T cells in ankylosing spondylitis. Details on this clonotype: Its specificity is not known.

CDR1 MNHEY and CDR2 SMNVEV come from the germline V gene (reference sequence). This CDR3 is built from 11 residues. V lost 7 bases, J lost 5 bases, and 8 bases lay in between. TCRdb processed the 5' RACE reads anew with MiXCR; each CDR3 protein has one entry. The data hold roughly 150,000 distinct CDR3 sequences, with 9.5% to 10% observed a single time. Whole-study findings and limits: Characteristic, it appeared, of ankylosing spondylitis blood was a TCR beta motif of eight highly homologous variants.

V and J are TRBV27 and TRBJ1-1; D not resolved. The TCR was taken from a female donor with ankylosing spondylitis or in good health (not recorded which). The sample was blood, either unsorted or a sorted T cell fraction (not recorded which). The CDR3 reads CASIRWTEAFF. CDR3 DNA: TGTGCCAGCATTCGTTGGACTGAAGCTTTCTTT.